This T cell receptor (beta chain) comes out of a study of blood T cells in healthy people across ages. Trimming left V 0 bases short and J 4 bases short, with 9 bases between. Germline V gives CDR1 LGHNA, CDR2 YSLEER. The CDR3 is 14 residues long. The use of a sample-barcoded 5' primer and a J-beta primer mix characterized a second PCR of roughly 6 to 11 cycles. TCRdb re-analysed the 5' RACE reads in MiXCR, keeping a single row per CDR3 protein. This sample has over 600,000 distinct CDR3 sequences; around 50% occur once, and the top ten carry roughly 24%. The receptor's source is a man in his forties in good health. Sequencing input: blood. This chain joins TRBV4-3 and TRBJ2-5; D is possibly TRBD2 (5 bases). CDR3 in amino acids: CASSQDYSGETQYF. CDR3 coding DNA: TGCGCCAGCAGCCAAGATTACAGCGGAGAGACCCAGTACTTC.